The clone carrying this TCR beta chain was counted a single time. The record originates from a study of blood T cell repertoires in COVID-19. Study context: Sample material is recorded as cDNA or gDNA derived from T cells, B-cell-depleted T cells, or PBMCs.

Trimming took off 6 bases at V and 2 bases at J, with 4 bases between the two ends. Germline CDR1 is SNHLY and CDR2 is FYNNEI. This CDR3 has 11 amino acids. Method: immunoSEQ multiplex PCR; TCRdb's copy keeps in-frame clones and lacks some. This sample has more than 300,000 clones, with 70% to 90% found just once. Membership in each cohort depended on participant-reported clinical history. Resolution of symptoms, clearance, or two negative PCRs was present in recovered Cohort 3 donors. V gene TRBV2 combines with J gene TRBJ2-5; D gene ambiguous. This TCR derives from a woman aged 30 to 39 who had recovered from COVID-19. Sequencing was carried out using PBMCs or T cells enriched from blood (not recorded which). The CDR3 protein is CASSQQETQYF. The CDR3 bases are TGTGCCAGCAGCCAACAAGAGACCCAGTACTTC. Based on the CDR3 plus reference TRBV2 and TRBJ2-5, the full variable domain is EPEVTQTPSHQVTQMGQEVILRCVPISNHLYFYWYRQILGQKVEFLVSFYNNEISEKSEIFDDQFSVERPDGSNFTLKIRSTKLEDSAMYFCASSQQETQYFGPGTRLLVL.